The entry that follows covers one TCR beta chain sequence. This sample is part of a study of blood T cell repertoires in COVID-19. V gave up 4 bases and J gave up 5 bases, with 12 bases separating them. Germline CDR1 is SGHKS and CDR2 is YYEKEE (reference sequence). The CDR3 is 13 residues long. Profiling relied on immunoSEQ multiplex PCR, and the TCRdb table lists in-frame clones only, not all of them. The sample records about 370,000 clones, about 90% being singletons. Sequenced: peripheral blood. This TCR derives from a woman aged 25 to 39 with COVID-19, enrolled during active disease. V usage is TRBV5-5 and J usage is TRBJ2-5; D is ambiguous. CDR3 sequence reads: CASSVPLLETQYF. The CDR3 nucleotides read TGTGCCAGCAGCGTCCCCCTATTGGAGACCCAGTACTTC.